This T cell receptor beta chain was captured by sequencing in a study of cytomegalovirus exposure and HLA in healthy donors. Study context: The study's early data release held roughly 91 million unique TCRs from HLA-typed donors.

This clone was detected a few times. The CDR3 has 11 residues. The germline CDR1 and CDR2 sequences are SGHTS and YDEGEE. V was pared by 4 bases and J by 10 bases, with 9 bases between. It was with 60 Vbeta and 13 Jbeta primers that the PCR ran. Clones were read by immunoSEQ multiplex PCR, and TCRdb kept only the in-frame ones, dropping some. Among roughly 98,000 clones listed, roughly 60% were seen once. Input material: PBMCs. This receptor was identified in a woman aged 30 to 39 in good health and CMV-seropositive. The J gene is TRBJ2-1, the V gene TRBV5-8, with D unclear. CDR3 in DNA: TGTGCCAGCAGCGTATTTGCGGAGCAGTTCTTC. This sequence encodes CASSVFAEQFF.